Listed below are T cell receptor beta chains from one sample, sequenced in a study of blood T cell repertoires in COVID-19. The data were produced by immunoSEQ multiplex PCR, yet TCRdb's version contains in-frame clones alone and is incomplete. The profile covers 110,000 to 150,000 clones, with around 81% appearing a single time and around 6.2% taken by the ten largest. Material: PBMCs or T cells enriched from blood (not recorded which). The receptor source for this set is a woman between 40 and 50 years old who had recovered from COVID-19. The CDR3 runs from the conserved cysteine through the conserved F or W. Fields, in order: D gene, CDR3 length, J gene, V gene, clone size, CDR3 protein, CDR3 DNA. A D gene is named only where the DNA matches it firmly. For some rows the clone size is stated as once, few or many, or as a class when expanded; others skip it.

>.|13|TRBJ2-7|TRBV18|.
CASSPPWPGEQYF
TGTGCCAGCTCACCACCGTGGCCGGGCGAGCAGTACTTC
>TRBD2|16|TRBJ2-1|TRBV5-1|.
CASSQRGSVPYNEQFF
TGCGCCAGCAGCCAGCGGGGGAGCGTCCCCTACAATGAGCAGTTCTTC
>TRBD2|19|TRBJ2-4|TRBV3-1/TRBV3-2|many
CASSLEHPLGGGTKNIQYF
TGTGCCAGCAGCCTTGAACACCCCCTCGGGGGGGGGACCAAAAACATTCAGTACTTC
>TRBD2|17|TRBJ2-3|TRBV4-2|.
CASSQQRTSPSTDTQYF
TGTGCCAGCAGCCAACAAAGGACTAGTCCTAGCACAGATACGCAGTATTTT
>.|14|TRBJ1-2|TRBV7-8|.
CASSLVAGPYGYTF
TGTGCCAGCAGCTTAGTTGCAGGGCCCTATGGCTACACCTTC
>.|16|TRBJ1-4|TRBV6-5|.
CASSYYPGGRSEKLFF
TGTGCCAGCAGTTACTACCCTGGAGGACGGAGTGAAAAACTGTTTTTT
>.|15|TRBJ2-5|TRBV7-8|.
CASSLGRGRQETQYF
TGTGCCAGCAGCTTAGGGCGGGGCCGACAAGAGACCCAGTACTTC
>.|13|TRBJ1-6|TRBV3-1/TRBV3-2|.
CASSQKGNSPLHF
TGTGCCAGCAGCCAAAAGGGGAATTCACCCCTCCACTTT
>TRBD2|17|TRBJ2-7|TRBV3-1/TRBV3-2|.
CASSQDGLAGGTYEQYF
TGTGCCAGCAGCCAAGATGGACTAGCGGGAGGAACCTACGAGCAGTACTTC
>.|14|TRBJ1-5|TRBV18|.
CASSPGGLNQPQHF
TGTGCCAGCTCCCCGGGAGGTCTCAATCAGCCCCAGCATTTT
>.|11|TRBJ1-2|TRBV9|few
CASEGSWGYTF
TGTGCCAGTGAGGGTTCGTGGGGCTACACCTTC
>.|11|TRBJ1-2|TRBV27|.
CASRVEDGYTF
TGTGCCAGCAGAGTAGAAGATGGCTACACCTTC
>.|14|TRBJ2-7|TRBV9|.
CASSVDSGSEEQYF
TGTGCCAGCAGCGTAGATTCGGGATCGGAAGAGCAGTACTTC
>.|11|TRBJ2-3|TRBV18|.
CASSLADTQYF
TGTGCCAGCTCCCTAGCAGATACGCAGTATTTT
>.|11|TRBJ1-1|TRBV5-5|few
CASETTGYAFF
TGTGCCAGCGAAACTACAGGGTATGCTTTCTTT
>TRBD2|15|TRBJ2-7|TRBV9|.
CASSVGSGSTDEQYF
TGTGCCAGCAGCGTAGGCAGCGGGAGCACCGACGAGCAGTACTTC
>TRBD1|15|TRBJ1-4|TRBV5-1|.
CASSITGTGHEKLFF
TGCGCCAGCAGCATCACCGGGACAGGGCACGAAAAACTGTTTTTT
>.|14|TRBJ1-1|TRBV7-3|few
CASSLMPVNTEAFF
TGTGCCAGCAGCTTAATGCCAGTGAACACTGAAGCTTTCTTT
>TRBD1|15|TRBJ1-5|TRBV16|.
CASSQSAQGVQPQHF
TGTGCCAGCAGCCAATCCGCCCAGGGGGTTCAGCCCCAGCATTTT
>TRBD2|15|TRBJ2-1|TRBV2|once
CASSEASGIYNEQFF
TGTGCCAGCAGTGAGGCTAGCGGGATTTACAATGAGCAGTTCTTC
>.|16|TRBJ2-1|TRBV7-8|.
CASSLPPGLFHNEQFF
TGTGCCAGCAGCCTACCACCGGGACTCTTTCACAATGAGCAGTTCTTC
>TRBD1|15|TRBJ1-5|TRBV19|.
CASSIGTGGLQPQHF
TGTGCCAGTAGTATAGGCACAGGGGGCCTTCAGCCCCAGCATTTT
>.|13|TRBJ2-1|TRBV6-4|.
CASSDSAYNEQFF
TGTGCCAGCAGTGATAGCGCCTACAATGAGCAGTTCTTC
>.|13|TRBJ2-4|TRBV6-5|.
CASSRDTRAVQYF
TGTGCCAGCAGTCGGGACACACGGGCCGTTCAGTACTTC
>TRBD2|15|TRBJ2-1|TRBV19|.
CASRPGAGDTNEQFF
TGTGCCAGTAGACCTGGGGCGGGAGATACGAATGAGCAGTTCTTC
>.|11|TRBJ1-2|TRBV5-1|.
CASSLGAIYTF
TGCGCCAGCAGCTTGGGGGCAATCTACACCTTC
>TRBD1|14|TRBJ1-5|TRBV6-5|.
CASSNTGGVQPQHF
TGTGCCAGCAGTAACACAGGGGGCGTTCAGCCCCAGCATTTT
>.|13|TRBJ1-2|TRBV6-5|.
CASSFRGAYGYTF
TGTGCCAGCAGTTTCCGGGGGGCCTATGGCTACACCTTC
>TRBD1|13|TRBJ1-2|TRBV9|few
CASSPVTGGGYTF
TGTGCCAGCAGCCCCGTCACAGGGGGAGGCTACACCTTC
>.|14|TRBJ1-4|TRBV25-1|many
CASSDPGTNEKLFF
TGTGCCAGCAGTGACCCGGGGACTAATGAAAAACTGTTTTTT
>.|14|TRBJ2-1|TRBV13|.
CASSLVGADNEQFF
TGTGCCAGCAGCTTAGTGGGCGCTGACAATGAGCAGTTCTTC
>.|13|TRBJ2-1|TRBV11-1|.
CASSLAGNNEQFF
TGTGCCAGCAGCTTGGCGGGGAACAATGAGCAGTTCTTC
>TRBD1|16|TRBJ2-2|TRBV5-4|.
CASREFSGGVTGELFF
TGTGCCAGCAGGGAGTTTTCAGGGGGCGTCACCGGGGAGCTGTTTTTT
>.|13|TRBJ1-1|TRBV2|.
CASSYGSHTEAFF
TGTGCCAGCTCGTACGGTTCGCACACTGAAGCTTTCTTT
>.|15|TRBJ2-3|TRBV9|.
CASSVGRTDTDTQYF
TGTGCCAGCAGCGTAGGGAGGACAGACACAGATACGCAGTATTTT
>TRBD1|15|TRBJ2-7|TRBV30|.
CAWSVLGQGRYEQYF
TGTGCCTGGAGTGTACTGGGACAGGGTCGCTACGAGCAGTACTTC
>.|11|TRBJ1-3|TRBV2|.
CASSYSNTIYF
TGTGCCAGCAGTTACTCAAACACCATATATTTT
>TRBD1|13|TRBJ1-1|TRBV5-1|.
CASSLDRGAEAFF
TGCGCCAGCAGCTTGGACAGGGGGGCTGAAGCTTTCTTT
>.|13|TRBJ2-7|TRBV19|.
CASSPQGRNEQYF
TGTGCCAGTAGTCCCCAGGGAAGGAACGAGCAGTACTTC
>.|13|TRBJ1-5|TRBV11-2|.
CASSVGLNQPQHF
TGTGCCAGCAGCGTGGGACTTAATCAACCCCAGCATTTT
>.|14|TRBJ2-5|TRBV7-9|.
CASSLATGEETQYF
TGTGCCAGCAGCTTAGCGACCGGGGAAGAGACCCAGTACTTC
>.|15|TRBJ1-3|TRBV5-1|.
CASSLDTTSGNTIYF
TGCGCCAGCAGCTTGGATACGACATCTGGAAACACCATATATTTT
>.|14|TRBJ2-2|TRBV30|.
CAWSVTGEAGELFF
TGTGCCTGGAGTGTAACGGGGGAGGCCGGGGAGCTGTTTTTT
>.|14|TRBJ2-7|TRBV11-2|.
CATPTTGKPYEQYF
TGTGCCACCCCAACGACAGGCAAACCCTACGAGCAGTACTTC
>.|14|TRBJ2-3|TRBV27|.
CASSPREITDTQYF
TGTGCCAGCAGCCCCCGAGAGATCACAGATACGCAGTATTTT
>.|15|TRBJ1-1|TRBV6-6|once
CASSYPGHWNTEAFF
TGTGCCAGCAGTTACCCGGGACATTGGAACACTGAAGCTTTCTTT
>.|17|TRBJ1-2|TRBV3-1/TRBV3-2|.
CASSQDPLSQDSRGYTF
TGTGCCAGCAGCCAAGATCCCCTCTCCCAAGACAGTCGGGGCTACACCTTC
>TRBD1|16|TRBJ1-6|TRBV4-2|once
CASSQDPGQGNSPLHF
TGTGCCAGCAGCCAAGATCCGGGACAGGGTAATTCACCCCTCCACTTT
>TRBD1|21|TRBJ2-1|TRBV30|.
CAWSVPQGAPTSLGSYNEQFF
TGTGCCTGGAGTGTACCTCAGGGGGCGCCCACTTCCCTGGGCTCCTACAATGAGCAGTTCTTC
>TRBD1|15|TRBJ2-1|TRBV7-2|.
CASSPGGRNYNEQFF
TGTGCCAGCAGCCCAGGGGGACGCAACTACAATGAGCAGTTCTTC
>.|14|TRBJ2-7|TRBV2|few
CASTRERSSYEQYF
TGTGCCAGCACGAGAGAGCGGAGCTCCTACGAGCAGTACTTC
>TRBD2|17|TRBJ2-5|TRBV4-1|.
CASSQAVSGGPGETQYF
TGCGCCAGCAGCCAGGCCGTGTCGGGAGGGCCGGGAGAGACCCAGTACTTC